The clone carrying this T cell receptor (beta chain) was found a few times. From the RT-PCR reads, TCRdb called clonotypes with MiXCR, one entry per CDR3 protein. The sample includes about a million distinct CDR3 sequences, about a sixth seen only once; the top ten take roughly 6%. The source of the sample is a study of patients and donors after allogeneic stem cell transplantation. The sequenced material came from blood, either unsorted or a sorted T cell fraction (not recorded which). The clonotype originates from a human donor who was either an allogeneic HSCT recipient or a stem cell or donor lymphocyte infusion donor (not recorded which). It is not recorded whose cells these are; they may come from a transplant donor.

The CDR3 spells CASRTGDRREKLFF. For the CDR3, the DNA is TGTGCCAGCAGAACAGGGGACAGGCGAGAAAAACTGTTTTTT. The chain uses TRBV6-1 and TRBJ1-4; TRBD1 matches 8 bases. The V and J ends lost 6 bases and 8 bases, in that order; junction bases with no gene match: 8. Germline assignment: CDR1 MNHNS and CDR2 SASEGT. CDR3 length: 14 residues.